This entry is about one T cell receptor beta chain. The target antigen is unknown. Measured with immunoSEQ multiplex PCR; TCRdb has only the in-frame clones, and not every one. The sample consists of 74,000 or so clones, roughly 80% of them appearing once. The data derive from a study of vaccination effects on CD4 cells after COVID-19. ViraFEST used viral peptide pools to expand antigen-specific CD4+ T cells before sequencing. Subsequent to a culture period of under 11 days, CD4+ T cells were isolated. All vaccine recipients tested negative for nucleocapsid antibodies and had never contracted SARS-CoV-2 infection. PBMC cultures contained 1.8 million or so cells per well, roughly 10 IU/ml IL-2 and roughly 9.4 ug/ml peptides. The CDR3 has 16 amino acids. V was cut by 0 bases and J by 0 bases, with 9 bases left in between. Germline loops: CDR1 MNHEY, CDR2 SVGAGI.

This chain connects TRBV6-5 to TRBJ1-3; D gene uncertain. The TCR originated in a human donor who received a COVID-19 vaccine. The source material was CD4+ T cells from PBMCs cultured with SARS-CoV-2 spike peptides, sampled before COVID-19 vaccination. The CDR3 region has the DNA TGTGCCAGCAGTTACTCGCCAGGCATCTCTGGAAACACCATATATTTT. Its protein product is CASSYSPGISGNTIYF.